This T cell receptor beta chain appears in the sequencing data of a study of blood T cell repertoires in COVID-19. For the study at large: Acute and convalescent COVID-19 specimens originated in the United States, Italy and Spain. From T cells, B-cell-depleted T cells, or PBMCs came the material, which was cDNA or gDNA.

This CDR3 contains 15 residues. Germline V gives CDR1 MNHEY, CDR2 SMNVEV (reference sequence). The V end was cut by 1 base, the J end by 4 bases, with 13 bases between. Per the study methods: Amplification with reference gene primers provided the estimates of nucleated cell counts. TCRdb keeps only in-frame clones here, not all; method: immunoSEQ multiplex PCR. That table is the source of V, J and clone size, and D and trimming were worked out from the DNA. This table has about 89,000 clones, 60% to 85% appearing once. The sample consisted of peripheral blood. The receptor comes from a human donor in a cohort sampled during active COVID-19. The chain joins TRBV27 to TRBJ2-5, with D hard to call. The CDR3 protein is CASSLWPPFLETQYF. The CDR3 coding sequence is TGTGCCAGCAGTTTATGGCCCCCCTTCCTAGAGACCCAGTACTTC.